A selection of T cell receptor beta chains follows, all from one sample in a study of PD-1 blockade in classical Hodgkin lymphoma. Sequencing used immunoSEQ multiplex PCR; TCRdb keeps in-frame clones, though not all of them. Of about 25,000 clones listed, under 90% were seen once; the top ten hold roughly 2.5%. The sequencing used peripheral blood mononuclear cells (PBMCs), collected at baseline. The source is a human donor with classical Hodgkin lymphoma. CDR3s include the opening cysteine and the closing phenylalanine or tryptophan. The order of the fields is D gene, J gene, clone size, V gene, CDR3 protein, CDR3 DNA. The D gene is left open where the match is weak. Clone size appears in some rows only: once, few, many, or a class for an expanded clone.

D gene: .; J gene: TRBJ1-6; clone size: .; V gene: TRBV6-1; CDR3 protein: CASGVSGAGNSPLHF; CDR3 DNA: TGTGCCAGCGGGGTGTCGGGGGCTGGGAATTCACCCCTCCACTTT
D gene: .; J gene: TRBJ2-3; clone size: .; V gene: TRBV7-8; CDR3 protein: CASSLGTQGDTQYF; CDR3 DNA: TGTGCCAGCAGCTTAGGCACTCAGGGAGATACGCAGTATTTT
D gene: .; J gene: TRBJ1-2; clone size: .; V gene: TRBV5-1; CDR3 protein: CASSLASGRQGYTF; CDR3 DNA: TGCGCCAGCAGCTTGGCCTCGGGACGTCAGGGATACACCTTC
D gene: .; J gene: TRBJ1-3; clone size: .; V gene: TRBV7-2; CDR3 protein: CASSLGRAGNTIYF; CDR3 DNA: TGTGCCAGCAGCTTAGGCAGGGCCGGAAACACCATATATTTT
D gene: .; J gene: TRBJ2-7; clone size: .; V gene: TRBV11-2; CDR3 protein: CASSLFDSSYEQYF; CDR3 DNA: TGTGCCAGCAGCTTATTCGACAGCTCCTACGAGCAGTACTTC
D gene: .; J gene: TRBJ2-3; clone size: .; V gene: TRBV7-8; CDR3 protein: CASSLGQSDTQYF; CDR3 DNA: TGTGCCAGCAGCTTAGGACAGTCAGATACGCAGTATTTT
D gene: .; J gene: TRBJ1-2; clone size: .; V gene: TRBV7-8; CDR3 protein: CASSLSQAQGGHGYTF; CDR3 DNA: TGTGCCAGCAGCTTATCCCAGGCCCAGGGAGGCCATGGCTACACCTTC
D gene: TRBD1; J gene: TRBJ2-2; clone size: .; V gene: TRBV2; CDR3 protein: CASRGTGGITGELFF; CDR3 DNA: TGTGCCAGCAGGGGGACAGGGGGCATCACCGGGGAGCTGTTTTTT
D gene: .; J gene: TRBJ2-2; clone size: .; V gene: TRBV7-7; CDR3 protein: CASSTGTINTGELFF; CDR3 DNA: TGTGCTAGCAGTACAGGGACGATTAACACCGGGGAGCTGTTTTTT
D gene: .; J gene: TRBJ1-2; clone size: .; V gene: TRBV6-5; CDR3 protein: CASRSGGVYGYTF; CDR3 DNA: TGTGCCAGCAGGTCCGGGGGTGTTTATGGCTACACCTTC
D gene: .; J gene: TRBJ1-2; clone size: few; V gene: TRBV18; CDR3 protein: CASSPGEPYGYTF; CDR3 DNA: TGTGCCAGCTCACCCGGGGAGCCCTATGGCTACACCTTC
D gene: .; J gene: TRBJ2-7; clone size: once; V gene: TRBV7-9; CDR3 protein: CASSLTGLPYEQYF; CDR3 DNA: TGTGCCAGCAGCTTAACGGGGTTGCCCTACGAGCAGTACTTC
D gene: TRBD1; J gene: TRBJ1-2; clone size: .; V gene: TRBV28; CDR3 protein: CASSQDRDYGYTF; CDR3 DNA: TGTGCCAGCAGTCAGGACAGGGACTATGGCTACACCTTC
D gene: TRBD1; J gene: TRBJ2-7; clone size: .; V gene: TRBV6-6; CDR3 protein: CASSYPGTGTYEQYF; CDR3 DNA: TGTGCCAGCAGTTACCCGGGGACAGGAACCTACGAGCAGTACTTC
D gene: TRBD2; J gene: TRBJ2-5; clone size: .; V gene: TRBV5-1; CDR3 protein: CASSSRGQGGETQYF; CDR3 DNA: TGCGCCAGCAGCTCGCGGGGCCAGGGAGGGGAGACCCAGTACTTC
D gene: .; J gene: TRBJ1-6; clone size: .; V gene: TRBV14; CDR3 protein: CASSQITSNSPLHF; CDR3 DNA: TGTGCCAGCAGCCAAATAACAAGCAATTCACCCCTCCACTTT
D gene: .; J gene: TRBJ1-2; clone size: .; V gene: TRBV28; CDR3 protein: CASSSAGGDTNYGYTF; CDR3 DNA: TGTGCCAGCAGTTCGGCGGGGGGGGATACCAACTATGGCTACACCTTC
D gene: .; J gene: TRBJ2-5; clone size: .; V gene: TRBV11-2; CDR3 protein: CASSHLARANRRETQYF; CDR3 DNA: TGTGCCAGCAGCCATCTAGCAAGGGCAAACAGGAGAGAGACCCAGTACTTC
D gene: .; J gene: TRBJ1-1; clone size: .; V gene: TRBV18; CDR3 protein: CASSPRQLNTEAFF; CDR3 DNA: TGTGCCAGCTCACCACGACAGCTGAACACTGAAGCTTTCTTT
D gene: TRBD1; J gene: TRBJ2-3; clone size: .; V gene: TRBV7-6; CDR3 protein: CATSLTPKQGYSDTQYF; CDR3 DNA: TGTGCCACCTCCTTAACCCCAAAACAGGGGTATTCAGATACGCAGTATTTT
D gene: TRBD2; J gene: TRBJ2-7; clone size: .; V gene: TRBV2; CDR3 protein: CASTTALGGGRTYEQYF; CDR3 DNA: TGTGCCAGCACCACTGCGTTAGGCGGGGGGAGGACCTACGAGCAGTACTTC
D gene: .; J gene: TRBJ2-3; clone size: .; V gene: TRBV7-9; CDR3 protein: CASESGVVDTQYF; CDR3 DNA: TGTGCCAGCGAGTCCGGGGTGGTAGATACGCAGTATTTT
D gene: .; J gene: TRBJ2-7; clone size: .; V gene: TRBV27; CDR3 protein: CASSLAHRAIGEQYF; CDR3 DNA: TGTGCCAGCAGTTTAGCTCACAGGGCAATTGGCGAGCAGTACTTC
D gene: TRBD1; J gene: TRBJ2-2; clone size: .; V gene: TRBV23-1; CDR3 protein: CASGTLAGQGALLFTGELFF; CDR3 DNA: TGCGCCAGCGGCACCCTCGCGGGACAGGGGGCGCTCCTCTTCACCGGGGAGCTGTTTTTT
D gene: .; J gene: TRBJ1-2; clone size: .; V gene: TRBV7-9; CDR3 protein: CASSYAETNYGYTF; CDR3 DNA: TGTGCCAGCAGCTACGCAGAAACTAACTATGGCTACACCTTC
D gene: .; J gene: TRBJ1-5; clone size: .; V gene: TRBV9; CDR3 protein: CASSGGLDQPQHF; CDR3 DNA: TGTGCCAGCAGCGGGGGACTTGATCAGCCCCAGCATTTT
D gene: .; J gene: TRBJ1-1; clone size: .; V gene: TRBV2; CDR3 protein: CASSGGLNTEAFF; CDR3 DNA: TGTGCCAGCAGTGGGGGACTTAACACTGAAGCTTTCTTT
D gene: TRBD1; J gene: TRBJ2-1; clone size: once; V gene: TRBV5-1; CDR3 protein: CASSLGGQSYNEQFF; CDR3 DNA: TGCGCCAGCAGCTTGGGGGGACAGAGCTACAATGAGCAGTTCTTC
D gene: TRBD1; J gene: TRBJ1-6; clone size: .; V gene: TRBV7-8; CDR3 protein: CASGIGTGNSPLHF; CDR3 DNA: TGTGCCAGCGGAATCGGGACAGGGAATTCACCCCTCCACTTT
D gene: .; J gene: TRBJ1-2; clone size: once; V gene: TRBV5-1; CDR3 protein: CASSLGSDNYGYTF; CDR3 DNA: TGCGCCAGCAGCTTGGGGTCCGACAACTATGGCTACACCTTC
D gene: .; J gene: TRBJ2-3; clone size: .; V gene: TRBV29-1; CDR3 protein: CSTHRGLSTDTQYF; CDR3 DNA: TGCAGCACCCACCGGGGACTGAGCACAGATACGCAGTATTTT
D gene: .; J gene: TRBJ2-3; clone size: .; V gene: TRBV5-1; CDR3 protein: CASSLVLSSTDTQYF; CDR3 DNA: TGCGCCAGCAGCTTAGTCCTCTCTAGCACAGATACGCAGTATTTT
D gene: TRBD2; J gene: TRBJ2-7; clone size: .; V gene: TRBV7-8; CDR3 protein: CASSLISGAVEGEQYF; CDR3 DNA: TGTGCCAGCAGTTTGATCAGCGGGGCCGTAGAAGGGGAGCAGTACTTC
D gene: .; J gene: TRBJ2-2; clone size: once; V gene: TRBV9; CDR3 protein: CASSGAIGGNTGELFF; CDR3 DNA: TGTGCCAGCAGCGGGGCAATAGGGGGGAACACCGGGGAGCTGTTTTTT
D gene: TRBD1; J gene: TRBJ1-2; clone size: .; V gene: TRBV5-1; CDR3 protein: CASSLEGQGALGYTF; CDR3 DNA: TGCGCCAGCAGCTTGGAGGGACAGGGGGCGTTAGGCTACACCTTC
D gene: TRBD1; J gene: TRBJ2-1; clone size: .; V gene: TRBV4-2; CDR3 protein: CASSPDRALYNEQFF; CDR3 DNA: TGTGCCAGCAGCCCGGACAGGGCCCTCTACAATGAGCAGTTCTTC